This TCR beta chain emerged from a study of cytomegalovirus exposure and HLA in healthy donors. 60 Vbeta and 13 Jbeta primers were used in PCR. TCRdb's table, derived via immunoSEQ multiplex PCR, lists solely in-frame clones and lacks some. Here the sample spans about 130,000 clones, 70% to 75% being singletons. The germline V gene encodes CDR1 SGHRS and CDR2 YFSETQ. This CDR3 comprises 15 residues. With V trimmed by 7 bases and J by 1 base, 4 bases remained unmatched. The origin of this receptor is a woman aged 40-49 years in good health and CMV-seropositive. Material for sequencing was PBMCs. The J gene is TRBJ2-5, the V gene TRBV5-1, with TRBD2 matching over 13 bases. Written as DNA, the CDR3 is TGCGCCAGCCGGAGGACTAGCGGGGGCCAAGAGACCCAGTACTTC. This encodes CASRRTSGGQETQYF.